This T cell receptor beta chain was captured in a study of blood T cell repertoires in COVID-19. About the research overall: COVID-19 samples collected from the United States, Italy and Spain covered acute and convalescent phases. PBMCs, B-cell-depleted T cells, or T cells provided the cDNA or gDNA that made up the material.

This CDR3 has 15 amino acids. Germline trimming cut 1 base from V and 7 bases from J; bases unmatched to any gene: 6. Germline CDR1 LGHDT, CDR2 YNNKEL (reference sequence). Per the original methods: Reference gene primer amplification yielded estimated nucleated cell counts. Libraries were prepared by immunoSEQ multiplex PCR; TCRdb keeps only in-frame clonotypes and omits some of them. The DNA was the basis for D and trimming; V, J and clone size are from that table. The sample has tens of thousands of clones; 65% to 80% are singletons. Material for sequencing was peripheral blood. The V call is TRBV3-1 (or the pseudogene TRBV3-2), the J call TRBJ1-4; 7 positions match TRBD1. The origin of this receptor is a woman at least 80 years old with active or convalescent COVID-19. The CDR3 reads CASSQVGGGGEKLFF. Written as DNA, the CDR3 is TGTGCCAGCAGCCAAGTAGGAGGGGGCGGTGAAAAACTGTTTTTT.